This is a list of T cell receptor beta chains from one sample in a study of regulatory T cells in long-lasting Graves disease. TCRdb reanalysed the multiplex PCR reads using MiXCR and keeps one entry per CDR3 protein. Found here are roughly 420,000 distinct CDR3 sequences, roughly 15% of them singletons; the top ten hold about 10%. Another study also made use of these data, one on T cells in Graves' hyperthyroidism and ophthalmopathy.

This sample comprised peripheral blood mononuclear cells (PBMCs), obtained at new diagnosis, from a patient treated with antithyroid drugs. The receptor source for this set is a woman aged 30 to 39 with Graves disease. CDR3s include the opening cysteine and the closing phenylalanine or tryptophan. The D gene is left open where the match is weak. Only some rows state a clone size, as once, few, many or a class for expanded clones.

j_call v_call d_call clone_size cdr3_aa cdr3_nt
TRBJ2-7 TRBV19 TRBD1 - CASRTGGGSYEQYF TGTGCCAGTAGGACAGGGGGCGGCTCCTACGAGCAGTACTTC
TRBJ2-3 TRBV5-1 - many CASSLALRGSTDTQYF TGCGCCAGCAGCTTGGCTCTGCGGGGTAGCACAGATACGCAGTATTTT
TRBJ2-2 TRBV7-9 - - CASSFDRGAGELFF TGTGCCAGCAGCTTCGACCGCGGGGCCGGGGAGCTGTTTTTT
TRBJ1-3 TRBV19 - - CASRLDGISGDTIYF TGTGCCAGTAGGTTAGACGGAATCTCTGGAGACACCATATATTTT
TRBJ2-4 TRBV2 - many CASSDAFLAKNIQYF TGTGCCAGCAGTGATGCCTTTTTAGCCAAAAACATTCAGTACTTC
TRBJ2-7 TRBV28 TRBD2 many CASSPAGLAATYSYEQYF TGTGCCAGCAGTCCGGCGGGACTAGCGGCTACCTACTCCTACGAGCAGTACTTC
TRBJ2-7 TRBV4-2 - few CASSRGGSPYEQYF TGTGCCAGCAGTCGTGGGGGCTCGCCCTACGAGCAGTACTTC
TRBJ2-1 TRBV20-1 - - CSARVVQRRGLYYNEQFF TGCAGTGCTAGAGTAGTTCAGAGGAGGGGGCTGTACTACAATGAGCAGTTCTTC
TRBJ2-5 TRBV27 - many CASRNRREEETQYF TGTGCCAGCAGAAATAGGAGGGAGGAGGAGACCCAGTACTTC
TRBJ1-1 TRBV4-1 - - CASSQGAGAYTEAFF TGCGCCAGCAGCCAAGGGGCAGGGGCGTACACTGAAGCTTTCTTT
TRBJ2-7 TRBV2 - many CASSSRQSTYEQYF TGTGCCAGCAGTAGCAGACAATCGACCTACGAGCAGTACTTC
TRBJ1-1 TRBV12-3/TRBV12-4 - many CASSGQMGRTEAFF TGTGCCAGCAGCGGTCAGATGGGGCGGACTGAAGCTTTCTTT
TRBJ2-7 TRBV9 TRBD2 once CASSPGTSGMYEQYF TGTGCCAGCAGCCCCGGGACTAGCGGGATGTACGAGCAGTACTTC